The entry below gives a single T cell receptor beta chain sequence along with its context. Its cognate antigen is unknown. The record originates from a study of T cells in localized non-small cell lung cancer. Study observations and caveats: Appearing in adjacent lung were a median about 59 of the top 100 tumor clones. Of the tissues analyzed, uninvolved adjacent lung showed maximal T cell clonality, greater than tumor.

In germline, CDR1 is SGDLS, CDR2 YYNGEE. There are 17 residues in the CDR3. With V trimmed by 0 bases and J by 5 bases, 9 bases remained unmatched. The protocol was immunoSEQ multiplex PCR, while the TCRdb copy is restricted to in-frame clones and leaves out a portion. The sample shows approximately 1,000 clones, 21% of them seen only once. Investigators took adjacent lung free of atypia at least 2 cm from the tumor margin. The sequence was obtained from a male donor at least 60 years old with stage III lung adenocarcinoma. The V gene is TRBV9, the J gene TRBJ2-5; 11 bases align to TRBD2. This material consisted of normal lung tissue next to the tumor, taken before any cancer treatment. The CDR3 is CASSVGDVAGGLETQYF. The CDR3 nucleotides read TGTGCCAGCAGCGTAGGTGACGTAGCGGGGGGGCTCGAGACCCAGTACTTC.